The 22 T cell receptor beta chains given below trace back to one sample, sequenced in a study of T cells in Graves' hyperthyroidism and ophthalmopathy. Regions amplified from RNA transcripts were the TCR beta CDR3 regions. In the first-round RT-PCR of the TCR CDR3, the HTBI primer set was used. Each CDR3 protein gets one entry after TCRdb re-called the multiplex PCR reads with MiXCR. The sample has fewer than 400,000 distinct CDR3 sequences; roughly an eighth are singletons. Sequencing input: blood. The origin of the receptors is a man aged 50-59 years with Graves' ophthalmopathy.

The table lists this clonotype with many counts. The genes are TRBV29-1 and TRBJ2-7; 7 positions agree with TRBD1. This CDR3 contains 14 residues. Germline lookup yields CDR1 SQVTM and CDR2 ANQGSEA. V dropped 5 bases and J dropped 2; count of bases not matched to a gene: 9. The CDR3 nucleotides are TGCAGCGTTAACACAGGGGCCAATACCTACGAGCAGTACTTC. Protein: CSVNTGANTYEQYF.

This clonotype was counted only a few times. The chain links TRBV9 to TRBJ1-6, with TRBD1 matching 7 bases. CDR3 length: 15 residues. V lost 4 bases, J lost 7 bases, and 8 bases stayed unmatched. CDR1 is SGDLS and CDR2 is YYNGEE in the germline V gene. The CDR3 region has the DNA TGTGCCAGCAGCCCCAAGCCGGGACAGAATTCACCCCTCCACTTT. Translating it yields CASSPKPGQNSPLHF.

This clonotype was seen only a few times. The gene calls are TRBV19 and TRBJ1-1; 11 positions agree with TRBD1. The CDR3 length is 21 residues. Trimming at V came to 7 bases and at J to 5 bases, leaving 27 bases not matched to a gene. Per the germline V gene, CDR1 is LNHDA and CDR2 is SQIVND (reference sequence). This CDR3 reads CASTNLPPPPGTGGLRTEAFF. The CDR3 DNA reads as TGTGCCAGTACTAACCTCCCCCCCCCCCCCGGGACAGGGGGATTGAGGACTGAAGCTTTCTTT.

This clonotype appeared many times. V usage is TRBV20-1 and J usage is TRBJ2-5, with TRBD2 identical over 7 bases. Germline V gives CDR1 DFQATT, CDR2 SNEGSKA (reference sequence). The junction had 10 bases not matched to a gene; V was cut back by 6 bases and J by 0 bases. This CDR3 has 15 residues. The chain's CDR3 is CSATLASGHQETQYF. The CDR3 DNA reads TGCAGTGCCACGTTGGCTAGCGGACACCAAGAGACCCAGTACTTC.

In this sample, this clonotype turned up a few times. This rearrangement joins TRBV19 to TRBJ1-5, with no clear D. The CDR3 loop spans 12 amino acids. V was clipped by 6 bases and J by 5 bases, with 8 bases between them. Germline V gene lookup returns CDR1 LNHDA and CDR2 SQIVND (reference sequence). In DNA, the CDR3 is TGTGCCAGTAGCCCACAGTATCAGCCCCAGCATTTT. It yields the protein CASSPQYQPQHF.

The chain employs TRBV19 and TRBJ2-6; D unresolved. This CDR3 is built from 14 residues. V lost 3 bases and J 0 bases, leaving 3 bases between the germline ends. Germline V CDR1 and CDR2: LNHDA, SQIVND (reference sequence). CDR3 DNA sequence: TGTGCCAGTAGTATTCTCTCTGGGGCCAACGTCCTGACTTTC. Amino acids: CASSILSGANVLTF.

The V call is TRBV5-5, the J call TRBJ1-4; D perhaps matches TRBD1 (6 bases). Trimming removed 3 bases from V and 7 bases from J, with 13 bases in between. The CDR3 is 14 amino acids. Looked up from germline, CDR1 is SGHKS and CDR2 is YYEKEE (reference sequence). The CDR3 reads CASSWGPDPEKLFF. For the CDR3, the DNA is TGTGCCAGCAGCTGGGGGCCAGACCCTGAAAAACTGTTTTTT.

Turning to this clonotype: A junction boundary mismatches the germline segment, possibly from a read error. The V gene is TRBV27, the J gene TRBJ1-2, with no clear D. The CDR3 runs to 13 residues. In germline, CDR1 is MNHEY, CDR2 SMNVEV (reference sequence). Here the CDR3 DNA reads TGTGCCGGCAGTATCACCTCGGGCTATGGCTACACCTTC. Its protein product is CAGSITSGYGYTF.

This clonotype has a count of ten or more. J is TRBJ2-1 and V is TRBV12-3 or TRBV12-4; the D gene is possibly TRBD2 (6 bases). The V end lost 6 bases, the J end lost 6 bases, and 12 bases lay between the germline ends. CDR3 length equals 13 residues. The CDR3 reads CASSPGVSNEQFF. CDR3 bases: TGTGCCAGCAGCCCGGGGGTATCCAATGAGCAGTTCTTC.

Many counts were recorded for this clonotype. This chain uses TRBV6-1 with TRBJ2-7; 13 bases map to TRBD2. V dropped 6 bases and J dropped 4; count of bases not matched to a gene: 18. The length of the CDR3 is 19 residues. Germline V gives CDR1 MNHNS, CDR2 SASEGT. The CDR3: CASSPGLAPTSGRVYEQYF. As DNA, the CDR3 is TGTGCCAGCAGCCCCGGGCTCGCACCAACTAGCGGGAGGGTATACGAGCAGTACTTC.

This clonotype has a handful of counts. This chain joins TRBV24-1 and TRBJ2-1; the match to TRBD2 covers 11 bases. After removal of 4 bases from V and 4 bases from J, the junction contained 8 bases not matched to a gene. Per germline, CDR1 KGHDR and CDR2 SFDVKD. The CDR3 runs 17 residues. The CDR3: CATSDRMTSGTYNEQFF. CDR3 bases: TGTGCCACCAGTGACCGTATGACTAGCGGGACATACAATGAGCAGTTCTTC.

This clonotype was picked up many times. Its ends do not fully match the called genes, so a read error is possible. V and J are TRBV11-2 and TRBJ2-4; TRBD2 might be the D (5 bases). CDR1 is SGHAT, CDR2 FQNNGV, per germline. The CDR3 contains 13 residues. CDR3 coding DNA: TGTGCCGGCAGCCCCGGGCGGGAAAACATTCAGTACTTC. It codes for CAGSPGRENIQYF.

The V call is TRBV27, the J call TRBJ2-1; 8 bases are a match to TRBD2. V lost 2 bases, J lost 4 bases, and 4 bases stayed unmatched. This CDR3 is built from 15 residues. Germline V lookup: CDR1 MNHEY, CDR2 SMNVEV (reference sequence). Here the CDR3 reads CASSLGGLVYNEQFF. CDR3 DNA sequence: TGTGCCAGCAGTTTAGGGGGACTAGTGTACAATGAGCAGTTCTTC.

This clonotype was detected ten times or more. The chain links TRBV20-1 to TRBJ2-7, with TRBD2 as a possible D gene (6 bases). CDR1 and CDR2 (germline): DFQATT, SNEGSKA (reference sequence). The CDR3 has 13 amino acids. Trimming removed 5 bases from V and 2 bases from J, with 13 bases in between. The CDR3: CSASGLATYEQYF. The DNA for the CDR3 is TGCAGTGCTTCGGGACTCGCTACCTACGAGCAGTACTTC.

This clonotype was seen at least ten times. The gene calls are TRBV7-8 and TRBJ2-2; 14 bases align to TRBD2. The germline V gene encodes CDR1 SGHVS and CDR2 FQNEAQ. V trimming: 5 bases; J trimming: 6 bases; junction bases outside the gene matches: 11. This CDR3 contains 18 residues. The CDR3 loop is CASSLGTSGSVKAGELFF. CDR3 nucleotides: TGTGCCAGCAGCCTAGGGACTAGCGGGAGCGTTAAGGCCGGGGAGCTGTTTTTT.

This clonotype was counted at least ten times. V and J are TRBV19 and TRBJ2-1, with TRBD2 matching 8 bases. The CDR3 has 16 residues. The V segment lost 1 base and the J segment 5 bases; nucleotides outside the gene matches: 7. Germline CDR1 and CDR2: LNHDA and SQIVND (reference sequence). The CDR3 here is CASSIVTSGGDNEQFF. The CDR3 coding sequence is TGTGCCAGTAGTATAGTAACCAGCGGGGGCGACAATGAGCAGTTCTTC.

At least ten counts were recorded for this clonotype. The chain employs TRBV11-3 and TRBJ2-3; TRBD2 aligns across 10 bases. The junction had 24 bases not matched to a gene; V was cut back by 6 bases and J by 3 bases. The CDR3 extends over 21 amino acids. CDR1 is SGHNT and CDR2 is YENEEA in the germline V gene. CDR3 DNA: TGTGCCAGCAGTTCAAAGTATAGCGGGAGGACCCGTCTGACCTTTACAGATACGCAGTATTTT. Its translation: CASSSKYSGRTRLTFTDTQYF.

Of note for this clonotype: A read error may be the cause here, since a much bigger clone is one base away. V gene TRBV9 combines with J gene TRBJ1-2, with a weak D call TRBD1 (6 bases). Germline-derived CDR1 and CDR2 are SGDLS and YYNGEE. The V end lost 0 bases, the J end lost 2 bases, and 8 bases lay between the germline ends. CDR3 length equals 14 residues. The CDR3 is CASSVDTGNYGYTF. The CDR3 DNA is TGTGCCAGCAGCGTAGATACAGGGAACTATGGCTACACCTTC.

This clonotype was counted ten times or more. DNA for the CDR3: TGTGCCAGCAGTGTAAAGGTGAACACCGGGGAGCTGTTTTTT. Translation: CASSVKVNTGELFF. This chain joins TRBV2 and TRBJ2-2; no reliable D call. Trimming left V 4 bases short and J 1 base short, with 7 bases between. CDR3 length equals 14 residues. Germline CDR1 reads SNHLY; CDR2 reads FYNNEI. The full variable domain, rest sourced from reference TRBV2 and TRBJ2-2, is EPEVTQTPSHQVTQMGQEVILRCVPISNHLYFYWYRQILGQKVEFLVSFYNNEISEKSEIFDDQFSVERPDGSNFTLKIRSTKLEDSAMYFCASSVKVNTGELFFGEGSRLTVL.

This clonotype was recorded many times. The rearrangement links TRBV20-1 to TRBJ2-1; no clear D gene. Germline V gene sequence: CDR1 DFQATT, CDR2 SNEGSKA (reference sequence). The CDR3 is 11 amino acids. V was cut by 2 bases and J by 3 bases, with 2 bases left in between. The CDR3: CSARLYNEQFF. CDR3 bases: TGCAGTGCTAGACTCTACAATGAGCAGTTCTTC.

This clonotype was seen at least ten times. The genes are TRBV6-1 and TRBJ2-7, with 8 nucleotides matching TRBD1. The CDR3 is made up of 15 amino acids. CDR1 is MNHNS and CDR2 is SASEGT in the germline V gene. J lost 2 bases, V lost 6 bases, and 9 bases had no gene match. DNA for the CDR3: TGTGCCAGCAGGCCCACCGGGACAGGAACCTACGAGCAGTACTTC. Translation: CASRPTGTGTYEQYF.

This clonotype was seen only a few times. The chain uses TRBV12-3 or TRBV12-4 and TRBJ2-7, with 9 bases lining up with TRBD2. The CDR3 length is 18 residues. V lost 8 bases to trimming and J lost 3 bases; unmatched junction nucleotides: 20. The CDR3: CASRPSGREGSSHYEQYF. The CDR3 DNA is TGTGCCAGCCGTCCGAGCGGGCGGGAGGGCTCATCGCACTACGAGCAGTACTTC.